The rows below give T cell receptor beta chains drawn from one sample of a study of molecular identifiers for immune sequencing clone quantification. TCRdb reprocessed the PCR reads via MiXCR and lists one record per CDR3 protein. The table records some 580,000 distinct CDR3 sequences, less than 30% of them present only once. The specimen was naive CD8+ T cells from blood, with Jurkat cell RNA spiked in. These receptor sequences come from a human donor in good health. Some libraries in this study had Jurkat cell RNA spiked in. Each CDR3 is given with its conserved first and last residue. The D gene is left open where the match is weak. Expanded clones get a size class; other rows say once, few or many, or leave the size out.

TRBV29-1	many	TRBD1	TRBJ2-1	CSVELAWTGGKDEQFF	TGCAGCGTTGAGCTGGCTTGGACAGGGGGTAAGGATGAGCAGTTCTTC
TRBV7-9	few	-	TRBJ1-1	CASSFSDREAFF	TGTGCCAGCAGCTTCTCGGACAGAGAAGCTTTCTTT
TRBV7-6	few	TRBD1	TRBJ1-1	CASSFNTGEGTEAFF	TGTGCCAGCAGCTTCAATACAGGGGAGGGTACTGAAGCTTTCTTT
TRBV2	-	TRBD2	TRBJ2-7	CASSEGGGAVYEQYF	TGTGCCAGCAGTGAAGGCGGGGGGGCGGTTTACGAGCAGTACTTC
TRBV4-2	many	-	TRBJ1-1	CASSQESRENTEAFF	TGTGCCAGCAGCCAAGAATCTAGGGAGAACACTGAAGCTTTCTTT
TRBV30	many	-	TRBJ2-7	CAWSSLNEQYF	TGTGCCTGGAGTAGTCTCAACGAGCAGTACTTC
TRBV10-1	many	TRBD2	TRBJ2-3	CASSESLAEIYDTQYF	TGCGCCAGCAGTGAGTCTCTAGCGGAGATTTATGATACGCAGTATTTT
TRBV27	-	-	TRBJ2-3	CASTLMSGTVGDTQYF	TGTGCCAGCACCCTAATGTCAGGGACCGTGGGAGATACGCAGTATTTT
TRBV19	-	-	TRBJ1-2	CASSIGRTNYGYTF	TGTGCCAGTAGTATAGGACGGACGAACTATGGCTACACCTTC
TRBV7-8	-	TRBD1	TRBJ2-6	CASSLAPPGTGGSSGADVLTF	TGTGCCAGCAGCTTAGCCCCTCCCGGGACAGGGGGGTCCTCCGGGGCCGACGTCCTGACTTTC
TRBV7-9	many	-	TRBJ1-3	CASSLAVTDGNTIYF	TGTGCCAGCAGCTTAGCTGTGACAGATGGAAACACCATATATTTT